This TCR beta chain was identified during a study of blood T cell repertoires in COVID-19. The V gene's germline CDR1 is ENHRY and CDR2 SYGVKD. This CDR3 has 13 amino acids. The V end was cut by 6 bases, the J end by 5 bases, with 13 bases between. Authors' methods: Amplification with reference gene primers provided the estimates of nucleated cell counts. Using immunoSEQ multiplex PCR, the repertoire was profiled, and TCRdb retains in-frame clones only, with some absent. Clonal size and the V and J genes are those of that table, whereas D and trimming came from the DNA. Of 150,000 to 200,000 clones listed, roughly 82% were seen once; the top ten hold around 15%.

The TCR sequence derives from a man aged 50-59 years who had recovered from COVID-19. This chain uses TRBV10-3 with TRBJ1-1; D not certain. Sequencing input: PBMCs or T cells enriched from blood (not recorded which). This chain's CDR3 is CAISSPTGTEAFF. CDR3 coding DNA: TGTGCCATCAGCAGCCCTACGGGAACTGAAGCTTTCTTT.